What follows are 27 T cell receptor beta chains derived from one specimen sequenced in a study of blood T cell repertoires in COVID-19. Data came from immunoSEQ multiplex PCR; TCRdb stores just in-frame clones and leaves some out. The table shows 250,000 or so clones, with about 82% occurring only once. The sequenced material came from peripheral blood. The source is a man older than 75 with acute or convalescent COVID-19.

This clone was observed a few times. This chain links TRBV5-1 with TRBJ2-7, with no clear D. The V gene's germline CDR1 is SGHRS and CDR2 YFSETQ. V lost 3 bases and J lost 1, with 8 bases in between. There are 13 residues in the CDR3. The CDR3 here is CASSSLASYEQYF. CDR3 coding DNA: TGCGCCAGCAGCTCCCTGGCTTCCTACGAGCAGTACTTC. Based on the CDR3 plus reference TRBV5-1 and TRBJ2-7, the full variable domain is KAGVTQTPRYLIKTRGQQVTLSCSPISGHRSVSWYQQTPGQGLQFLFEYFSETQRNKGNFPGRFSGRQFSNSRSEMNVSTLELGDSALYLCASSSLASYEQYFGPGTRLTVT.

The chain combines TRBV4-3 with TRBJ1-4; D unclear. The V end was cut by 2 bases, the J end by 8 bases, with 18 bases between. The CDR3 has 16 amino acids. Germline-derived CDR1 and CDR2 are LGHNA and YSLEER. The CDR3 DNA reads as TGCGCCAGCAGCCAATCTCCTGGGAGGGTACAGGAAAAACTGTTTTTT. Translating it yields CASSQSPGRVQEKLFF.

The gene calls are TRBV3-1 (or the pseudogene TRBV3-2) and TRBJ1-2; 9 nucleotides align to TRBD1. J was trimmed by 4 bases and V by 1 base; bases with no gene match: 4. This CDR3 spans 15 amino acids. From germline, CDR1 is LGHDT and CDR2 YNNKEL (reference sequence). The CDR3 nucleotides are TGTGCCAGCAGCCAAGCGCCGACAGGGGGCTATGGCTACACCTTC. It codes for CASSQAPTGGYGYTF.

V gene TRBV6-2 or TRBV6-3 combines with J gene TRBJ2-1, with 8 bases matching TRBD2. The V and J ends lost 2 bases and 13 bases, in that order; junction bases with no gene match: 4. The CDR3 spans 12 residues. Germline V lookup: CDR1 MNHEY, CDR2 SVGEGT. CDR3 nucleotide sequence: TGTGCCAGCAGTTACGGCGGGGGGTCTCAGTTCTTC. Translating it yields CASSYGGGSQFF.

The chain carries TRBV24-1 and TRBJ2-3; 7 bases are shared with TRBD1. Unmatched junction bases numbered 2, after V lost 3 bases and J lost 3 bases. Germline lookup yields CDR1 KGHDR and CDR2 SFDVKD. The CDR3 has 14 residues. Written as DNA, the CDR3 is TGTGCCACCAGTGATACCAGGGGGACAGATACGCAGTATTTT. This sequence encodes CATSDTRGTDTQYF.

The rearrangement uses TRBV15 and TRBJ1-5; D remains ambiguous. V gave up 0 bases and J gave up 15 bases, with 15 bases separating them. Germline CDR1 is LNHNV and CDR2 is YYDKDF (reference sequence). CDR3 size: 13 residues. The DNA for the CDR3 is TGTGCCACCAGCAGAGATCCCAGCGGCCGGAGGCATTTT. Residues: CATSRDPSGRRHF.

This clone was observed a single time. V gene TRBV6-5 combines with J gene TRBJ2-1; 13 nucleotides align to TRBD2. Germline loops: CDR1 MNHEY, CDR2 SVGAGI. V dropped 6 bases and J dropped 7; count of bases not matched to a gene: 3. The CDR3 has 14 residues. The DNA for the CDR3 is TGTGCCAGCAGACTAGCGGGGGGGCGTAATGAGCAGTTCTTC. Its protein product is CASRLAGGRNEQFF.

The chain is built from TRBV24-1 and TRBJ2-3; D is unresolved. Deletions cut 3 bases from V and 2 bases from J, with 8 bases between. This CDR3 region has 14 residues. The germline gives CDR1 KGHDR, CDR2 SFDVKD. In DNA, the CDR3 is TGTGCCACCAGTGATATAGTAGCCACAGATACGCAGTATTTT. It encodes CATSDIVATDTQYF.

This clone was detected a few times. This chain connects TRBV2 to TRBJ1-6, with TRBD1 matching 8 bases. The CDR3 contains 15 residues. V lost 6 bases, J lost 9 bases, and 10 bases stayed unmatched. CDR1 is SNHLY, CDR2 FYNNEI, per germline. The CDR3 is CASSPGQGLRSPLHF. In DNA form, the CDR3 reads TGTGCCAGCAGCCCTGGACAGGGTTTACGTTCACCCCTCCACTTT.

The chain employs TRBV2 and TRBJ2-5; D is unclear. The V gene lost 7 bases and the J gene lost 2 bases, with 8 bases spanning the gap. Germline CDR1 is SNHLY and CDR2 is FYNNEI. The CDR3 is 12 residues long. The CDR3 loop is CASKVLQETQYF. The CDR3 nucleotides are TGTGCCAGCAAAGTACTTCAAGAGACCCAGTACTTC.

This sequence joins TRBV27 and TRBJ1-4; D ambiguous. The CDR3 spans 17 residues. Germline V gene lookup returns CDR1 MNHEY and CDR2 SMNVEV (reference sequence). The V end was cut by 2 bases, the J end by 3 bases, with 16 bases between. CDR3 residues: CASSLRVGGGANEKLFF. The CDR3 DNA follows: TGTGCCAGCAGTTTACGAGTAGGCGGCGGGGCTAATGAAAAACTGTTTTTT.

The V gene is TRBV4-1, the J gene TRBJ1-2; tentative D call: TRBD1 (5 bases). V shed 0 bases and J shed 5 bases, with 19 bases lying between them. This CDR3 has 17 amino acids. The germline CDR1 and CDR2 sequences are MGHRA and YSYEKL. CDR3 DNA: TGCGCCAGCAGCCAAGATCAGTCAGACAGTCGCACTTATGGCTACACCTTC. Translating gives CASSQDQSDSRTYGYTF.

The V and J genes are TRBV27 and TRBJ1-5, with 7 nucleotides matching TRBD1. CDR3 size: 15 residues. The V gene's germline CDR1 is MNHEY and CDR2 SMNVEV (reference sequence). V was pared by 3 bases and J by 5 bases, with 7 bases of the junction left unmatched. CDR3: CASSFSRQGDQPQHF. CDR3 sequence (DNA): TGTGCCAGCAGTTTCTCCCGACAGGGTGATCAGCCCCAGCATTTT.

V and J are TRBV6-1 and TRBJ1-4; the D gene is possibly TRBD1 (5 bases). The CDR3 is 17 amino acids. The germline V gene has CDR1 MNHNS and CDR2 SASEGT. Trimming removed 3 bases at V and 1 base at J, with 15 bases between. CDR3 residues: CASSEEGPGLTNEKLFF. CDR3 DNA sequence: TGTGCCAGCAGTGAGGAGGGGCCCGGCCTAACTAATGAAAAACTGTTTTTT.

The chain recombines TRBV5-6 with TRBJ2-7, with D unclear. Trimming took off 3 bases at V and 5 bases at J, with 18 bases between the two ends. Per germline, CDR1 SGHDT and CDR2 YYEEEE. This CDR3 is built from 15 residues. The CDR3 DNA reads TGTGCCAGCAGCTCGAGAGGTCTGCTAGTCCACGAGCAGTACTTC. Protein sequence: CASSSRGLLVHEQYF.

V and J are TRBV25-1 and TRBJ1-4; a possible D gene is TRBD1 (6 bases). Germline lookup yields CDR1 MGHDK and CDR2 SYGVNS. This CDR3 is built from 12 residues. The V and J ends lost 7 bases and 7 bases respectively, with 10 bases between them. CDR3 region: CASTTGSEKLFF. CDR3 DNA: TGTGCCAGCACCACAGGGTCTGAAAAACTGTTTTTT.

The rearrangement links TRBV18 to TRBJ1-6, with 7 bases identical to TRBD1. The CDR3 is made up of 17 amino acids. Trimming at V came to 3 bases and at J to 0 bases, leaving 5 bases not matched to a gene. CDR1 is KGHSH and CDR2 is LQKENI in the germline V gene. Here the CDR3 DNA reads TGTGCCAGCTCACCCAGACAGGGCAGCTCCTATAATTCACCCCTCCACTTT. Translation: CASSPRQGSSYNSPLHF.

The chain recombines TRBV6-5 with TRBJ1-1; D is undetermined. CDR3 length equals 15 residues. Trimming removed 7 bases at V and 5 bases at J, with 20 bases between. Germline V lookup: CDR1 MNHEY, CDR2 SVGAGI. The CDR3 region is CASTLGRFGMTEAFF. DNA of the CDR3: TGTGCCAGCACCCTAGGCAGGTTCGGGATGACTGAAGCTTTCTTT.

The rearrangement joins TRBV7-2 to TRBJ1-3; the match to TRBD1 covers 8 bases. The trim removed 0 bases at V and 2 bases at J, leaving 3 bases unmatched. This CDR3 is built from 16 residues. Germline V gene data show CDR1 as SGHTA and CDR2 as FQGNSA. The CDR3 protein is CASSLAGQAAGNTIYF. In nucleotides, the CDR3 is TGTGCCAGCAGCTTAGCGGGACAGGCGGCTGGAAACACCATATATTTT.

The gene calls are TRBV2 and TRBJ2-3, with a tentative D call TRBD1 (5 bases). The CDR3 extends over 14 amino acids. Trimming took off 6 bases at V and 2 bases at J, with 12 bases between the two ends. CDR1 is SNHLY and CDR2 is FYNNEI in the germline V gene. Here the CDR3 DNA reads TGTGCCAGCAGGCAACAGGATTTCACAGATACGCAGTATTTT. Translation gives CASRQQDFTDTQYF.

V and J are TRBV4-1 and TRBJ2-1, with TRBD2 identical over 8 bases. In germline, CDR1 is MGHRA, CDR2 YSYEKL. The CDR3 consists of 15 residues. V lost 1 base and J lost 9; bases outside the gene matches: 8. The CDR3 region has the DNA TGCGCCAGCAGCCAAGCCTCGGGGGGGACGCGTGAGCAGTTCTTC. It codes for CASSQASGGTREQFF.

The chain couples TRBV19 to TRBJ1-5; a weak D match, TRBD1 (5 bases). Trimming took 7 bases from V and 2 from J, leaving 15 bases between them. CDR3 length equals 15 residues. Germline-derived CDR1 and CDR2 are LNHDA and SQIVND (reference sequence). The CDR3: CASKDGGIGNQPQHF. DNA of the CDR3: TGTGCCAGTAAAGACGGGGGTATAGGCAATCAGCCCCAGCATTTT.

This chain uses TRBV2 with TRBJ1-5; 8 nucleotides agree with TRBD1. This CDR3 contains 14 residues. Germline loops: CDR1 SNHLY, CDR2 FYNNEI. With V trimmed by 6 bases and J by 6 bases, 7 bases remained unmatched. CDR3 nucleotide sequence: TGTGCCAGCAGAACACAGGGGGAGGGTCAGCCCCAGCATTTT. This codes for CASRTQGEGQPQHF.

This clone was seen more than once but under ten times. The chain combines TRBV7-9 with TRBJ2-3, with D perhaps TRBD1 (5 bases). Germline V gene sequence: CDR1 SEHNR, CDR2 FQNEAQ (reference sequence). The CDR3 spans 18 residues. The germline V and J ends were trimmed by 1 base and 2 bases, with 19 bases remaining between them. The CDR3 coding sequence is TGTGCCAGCAGCTTAGTTCTAATGACAGCGAGACCCACAGATACGCAGTATTTT. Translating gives CASSLVLMTARPTDTQYF.

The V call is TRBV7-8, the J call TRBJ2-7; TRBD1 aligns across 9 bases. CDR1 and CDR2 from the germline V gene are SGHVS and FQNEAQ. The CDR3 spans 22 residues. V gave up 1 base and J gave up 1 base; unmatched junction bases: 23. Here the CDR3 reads CASSLEGGQGWVLNPTSYEQYF. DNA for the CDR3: TGTGCCAGCAGCTTAGAAGGGGGACAGGGATGGGTCTTGAATCCTACATCCTACGAGCAGTACTTC.

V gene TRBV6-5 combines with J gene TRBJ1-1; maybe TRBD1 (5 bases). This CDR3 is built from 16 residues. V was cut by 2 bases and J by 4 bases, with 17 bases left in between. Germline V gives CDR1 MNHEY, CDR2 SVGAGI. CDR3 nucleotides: TGTGCCAGCAGTTACCGCCGGTTCGGGGGGACCACTGAAGCTTTCTTT. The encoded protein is CASSYRRFGGTTEAFF.

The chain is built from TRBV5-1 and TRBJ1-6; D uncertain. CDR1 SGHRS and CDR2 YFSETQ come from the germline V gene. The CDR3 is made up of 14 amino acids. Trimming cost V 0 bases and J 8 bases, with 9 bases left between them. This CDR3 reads CASSLAGEDSPLHF. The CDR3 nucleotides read TGCGCCAGCAGCTTGGCTGGGGAGGATTCACCCCTCCACTTT.